This passage covers 21 T cell receptor beta chains from one sample sequenced in a study of response to subunit inactivated influenza vaccine. TCRdb independently ran MiXCR on the RT-PCR reads; one entry per CDR3 protein. The table lists under 500,000 distinct CDR3 sequences, 9.5% to 12% of them singletons, with about 12% in the top ten. The sample was PBMCs from blood, taken about 40 days after vaccination. These receptors were obtained from a middle-aged man who received an inactivated influenza vaccine.

The chain has TRBV7-2 and TRBJ1-2; D gene unclear. Germline assignment: CDR1 SGHTA and CDR2 FQGNSA. V was cut by 2 bases and J by 6 bases, with 7 bases left in between. The CDR3 has 12 amino acids. The CDR3 DNA sequence: TGTGCCAGCAGCTTAACCAGAGATGGCTACACCTTC. Translating it yields CASSLTRDGYTF.

This clonotype was seen a few times. This sequence joins TRBV24-1 and TRBJ1-2, with no clear D. The CDR3 sequence is 16 residues long. The V end lost 3 bases, the J end lost 0 bases, and 13 bases lay between the germline ends. The germline V gene encodes CDR1 KGHDR and CDR2 SFDVKD. CDR3: CATSDTSDESNYGYTF. The CDR3, as DNA: TGTGCCACCAGTGATACGTCCGATGAGTCTAACTATGGCTACACCTTC.

This clonotype occurred many times. The chain employs TRBV12-3 or TRBV12-4 and TRBJ2-5; 13 bases are a match to TRBD2. Germline trimming cut 6 bases from V and 7 bases from J; bases unmatched to any gene: 8. This CDR3 comprises 15 residues. The CDR3, as DNA: TGTGCCAGCAGCAGGACTAGCGGGGGCCTGGGGACCCAGTACTTC. This codes for CASSRTSGGLGTQYF.

The V and J genes are TRBV20-1 and TRBJ2-1; 10 bases are shared with TRBD2. Germline trimming cut 3 bases from V and 13 bases from J; bases unmatched to any gene: 6. From germline, CDR1 is DFQATT and CDR2 SNEGSKA (reference sequence). The CDR3 consists of 12 residues. The CDR3 sequence: CSARVASGGQFF. Written as DNA, the CDR3 is TGCAGTGCTAGGGTGGCTAGCGGGGGCCAGTTCTTC.

The J gene is TRBJ2-7, the V gene TRBV4-3; D remains ambiguous. Trimming removed 0 bases from V and 4 bases from J, with 19 bases in between. This CDR3 is built from 17 residues. Germline-derived CDR1 and CDR2 are LGHNA and YSLEER. The DNA of the CDR3 is TGCGCCAGCAGCCAAGAATTTGCGGTAGTGGGGTTTTACGAGCAGTACTTC. It is translated as CASSQEFAVVGFYEQYF.

Only a few counts were recorded for this clonotype. This chain uses TRBV7-9 with TRBJ2-1; tentatively, D is TRBD2 (6 bases). The CDR3 length is 16 residues. Germline assignment: CDR1 SEHNR and CDR2 FQNEAQ (reference sequence). The V and J ends lost 6 bases and 3 bases respectively, with 18 bases between them. The CDR3 DNA reads TGTGCCAGCAGGTCCGTCCTAGCGTATAACTACAATGAGCAGTTCTTC. It translates to CASRSVLAYNYNEQFF.

This clonotype was observed a handful of times. The chain is built from TRBV11-2 and TRBJ2-7; a weak D match, TRBD1 (6 bases). Trimming pared 2 bases from V and 6 bases from J, leaving 26 bases between. The CDR3 loop spans 18 amino acids. Germline CDR1 and CDR2: SGHAT and FQNNGV. The CDR3 DNA sequence: TGTGCCAGCAGCTTATTTCCGGTGGGCAGGGGTGCTCTCTCCGAGCAGTACTTC. It encodes CASSLFPVGRGALSEQYF.

V gene TRBV29-1 combines with J gene TRBJ1-1, with TRBD1 as a possible D gene (6 bases). V shed 4 bases and J shed 8 bases, with 26 bases lying between them. Germline V CDR1 and CDR2: SQVTM, ANQGSEA. The CDR3 consists of 16 residues. The CDR3 loop is CSVGRGGLGAPAEAFF. CDR3 nucleotides: TGCAGCGTTGGCCGGGGAGGGTTGGGGGCGCCTGCCGAAGCTTTCTTT.

This clonotype has a handful of counts. The gene calls are TRBV15 and TRBJ2-7; TRBD1 aligns across 8 bases. Losses at the gene ends were 2 bases for V and 5 bases for J; bases not matched to a gene: 5. Germline V gives CDR1 LNHNV, CDR2 YYDKDF (reference sequence). This CDR3 spans 14 amino acids. The DNA of the CDR3 is TGTGCCACCAGCAGACTCGGACAGGGTAACGAGCAGTACTTC. Its protein is CATSRLGQGNEQYF.

This clonotype was counted a few times. V and J are TRBV20-1 and TRBJ1-3; D is uncertain. The CDR3 runs 13 residues. Trimming took 2 bases from V and 4 from J, leaving 9 bases between them. The germline gives CDR1 DFQATT, CDR2 SNEGSKA (reference sequence). In DNA form, the CDR3 reads TGCAGTGCTAGATCCAGCATGGGAAACACCATATATTTT. It is translated as CSARSSMGNTIYF.

This clonotype occurred a few times. The J gene is TRBJ2-7, the V gene TRBV6-2 or TRBV6-3; 7 bases are a match to TRBD1. The CDR3 has 14 residues. V lost 5 bases to trimming and J lost 3 bases; unmatched junction nucleotides: 7. Germline CDR1 and CDR2: MNHEY and SVGEGT. For the CDR3, the DNA is TGTGCCAGCAGTCACGGGACAGCCAACTACGAGCAGTACTTC. Translation: CASSHGTANYEQYF.

This clonotype was detected ten times or more. The DNA for the CDR3 is TGCGCCAGCAGCTTAGGGACAGGGGTGGATACGCAGTATTTT. Its protein product is CASSLGTGVDTQYF. The chain couples TRBV5-1 to TRBJ2-3; TRBD1 matches at 10 bases. The CDR3 contains 14 residues. Germline V CDR1 and CDR2: SGHRS, YFSETQ. The J segment lost 6 bases and the V segment lost 2 bases, leaving 3 bases of the junction unmatched. The whole variable domain, filled in from reference TRBV5-1 and TRBJ2-3, reads KAGVTQTPRYLIKTRGQQVTLSCSPISGHRSVSWYQQTPGQGLQFLFEYFSETQRNKGNFPGRFSGRQFSNSRSEMNVSTLELGDSALYLCASSLGTGVDTQYFGPGTRLTVL.

The chain combines TRBV5-1 with TRBJ2-5, with 10 bases matching TRBD2. Germline CDR1 SGHRS, CDR2 YFSETQ. This CDR3 has 19 residues. V shed 3 bases and J 4 bases; nucleotides not matched to a gene: 18. CDR3 residues: CASSSLFGSGRELGETQYF. CDR3 coding DNA: TGCGCCAGCAGCTCCCTTTTCGGCAGCGGGAGGGAGTTAGGAGAGACCCAGTACTTC.

This clonotype came up many times. Given the absence of the conserved phenylalanine or tryptophan at the CDR3 end, a read error is likely. The DNA is omitted, as the CDR3 cannot be located on it reliably, and the CDR3 follows TCRdb's listing. The V and J genes are TRBV2 and TRBJ1-2; the table assigns TRBD1, which was not confirmed against the DNA. The CDR3 is 10 amino acids in total, end residues counted. Germline V gene data show CDR1 as SNHLY and CDR2 as FYNNEI. CDR3 sequence reads: CASYRGPVST.

The sample holds a few counts of this clonotype. The chain links TRBV6-1 to TRBJ2-6, with D perhaps matching TRBD1 (6 bases). Germline V lookup: CDR1 MNHNS, CDR2 SASEGT. The ends were cut back, 8 bases at V and 0 bases at J, with 14 bases in the middle. CDR3 size: 16 residues. CDR3 region: CASGQILDSGANVLTF. The CDR3 DNA sequence: TGTGCCAGCGGACAGATACTCGACTCTGGGGCCAACGTCCTGACTTTC.

The sample holds a few counts of this clonotype. The rearrangement joins TRBV6-5 to TRBJ1-3; 7 bases map to TRBD1. There are 15 residues in the CDR3. The V gene's germline CDR1 is MNHEY and CDR2 SVGAGI. V lost 4 bases and J lost 4; bases outside the gene matches: 7. CDR3 nucleotides: TGTGCCAGCAGTTCTCTGGACAGGACCGGAAACACCATATATTTT. Encoded protein: CASSSLDRTGNTIYF.

The V gene is TRBV20-1, the J gene TRBJ1-5; 8 bases agree with TRBD1. The CDR3 sequence is 12 residues long. With V trimmed by 6 bases and J by 5 bases, 3 bases remained unmatched. The germline V gene has CDR1 DFQATT and CDR2 SNEGSKA (reference sequence). CDR3 nucleotide sequence: TGCAGTGCCACGACAGGGGATCAGCCCCAGCATTTT. Translated, it gives CSATTGDQPQHF.

This clonotype was counted a few times. The chain joins TRBV7-9 to TRBJ2-7; D is unclear. Trimming left V 4 bases short and J 6 bases short, with 13 bases between. The CDR3 is 13 amino acids. The germline CDR1 and CDR2 sequences are SEHNR and FQNEAQ (reference sequence). The CDR3: CASSSHRALEQYF. For the CDR3, the DNA is TGTGCCAGCAGCTCCCACCGGGCTCTCGAGCAGTACTTC. Supplemented by reference TRBV7-9 and TRBJ2-7, the full variable domain reads DTGVSQNPRHKITKRGQNVTFRCDPISEHNRLYWYRQTLGQGPEFLTYFQNEAQLEKSRLLSDRFSAERPKGSFSTLEIQRTEQGDSAMYLCASSSHRALEQYFGPGTRLTVT.

The sample holds a few counts of this clonotype. V and J are TRBV24-1 and TRBJ2-1, with D perhaps matching TRBD2 (5 bases). The CDR3 runs to 15 residues. Germline V gene data show CDR1 as KGHDR and CDR2 as SFDVKD. V gave up 9 bases and J gave up 2 bases, with 16 bases separating them. CDR3 amino acids: CATLSRAEAYNEQFF. Here the CDR3 DNA reads TGTGCCACCTTATCGAGGGCGGAAGCCTACAATGAGCAGTTCTTC.

The table lists this clonotype with a few counts. The V gene is TRBV11-2, the J gene TRBJ2-5; no reliable D call. V was clipped by 6 bases and J by 2 bases, with 19 bases between them. The germline CDR1 and CDR2 sequences are SGHAT and FQNNGV. The CDR3 runs to 16 residues. This CDR3 reads CASSDLGRIEQETQYF. The CDR3 nucleotides read TGTGCCAGCAGTGATCTAGGCCGTATCGAGCAAGAGACCCAGTACTTC.

This rearrangement joins TRBV20-1 to TRBJ2-7; 11 bases are shared with TRBD2. Per germline, CDR1 DFQATT and CDR2 SNEGSKA (reference sequence). V shed 1 base and J 3 bases; nucleotides not matched to a gene: 11. The CDR3 is made up of 17 amino acids. The chain's CDR3 is CSARAGGGLAVNYEQYF. In DNA form, the CDR3 reads TGCAGTGCTAGAGCGGGGGGGGGACTAGCGGTGAACTACGAGCAGTACTTC.